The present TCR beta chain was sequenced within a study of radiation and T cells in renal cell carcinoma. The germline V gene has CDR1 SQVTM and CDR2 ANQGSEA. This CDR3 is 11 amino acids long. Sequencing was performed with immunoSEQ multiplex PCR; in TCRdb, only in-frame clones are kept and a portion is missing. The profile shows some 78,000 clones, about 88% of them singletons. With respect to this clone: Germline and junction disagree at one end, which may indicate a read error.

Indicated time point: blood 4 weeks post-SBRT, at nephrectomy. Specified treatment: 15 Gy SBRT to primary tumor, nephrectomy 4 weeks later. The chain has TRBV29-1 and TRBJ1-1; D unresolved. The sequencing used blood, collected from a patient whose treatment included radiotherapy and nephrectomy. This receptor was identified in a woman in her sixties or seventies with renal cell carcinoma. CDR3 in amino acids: CSVEENTEAFF. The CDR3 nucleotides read TGCAGCGTCGAAGAAAACACTGAAGCTTTCTTT.